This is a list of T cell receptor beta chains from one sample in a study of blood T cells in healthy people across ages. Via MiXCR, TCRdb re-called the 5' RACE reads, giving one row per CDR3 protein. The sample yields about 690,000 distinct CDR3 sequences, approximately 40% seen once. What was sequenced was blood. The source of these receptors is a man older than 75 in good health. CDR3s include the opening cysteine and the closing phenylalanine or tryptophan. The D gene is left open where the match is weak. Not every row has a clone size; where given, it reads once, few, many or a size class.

CASSQDKTAYNEQFF,TRBV4-3,-,-
CASSFGGYYTF,TRBV7-9,few,-
CASGQDEGYGYTF,TRBV10-3,-,-
CASGLEETQYF,TRBV7-9,-,-
CASFQGYSYNEQFF,TRBV5-5,-,-
CASSLRNSPPHF,TRBV7-2,few,-
CAISEPGAGGKETQFF,TRBV10-3,-,TRBD2
CASSQERGPQHF,TRBV3-1,-,-
CSASATTNEQYF,TRBV20-1,-,-
CASSRQPSGRRQETQYF,TRBV7-2,many,TRBD2
CASSRAGTGNNEQFF,TRBV28,-,TRBD1
CSARSLAGAGDTQYF,TRBV20-1,-,TRBD2
CSVGTSGSSYEQYF,TRBV29-1,few,TRBD2
CASSLRGGRGTDTQYF,TRBV7-2,few,TRBD2
CSARDPRTAGELFF,TRBV20-1,-,-
CASSLLIRDATYEQYF,TRBV5-1,-,-
CSATRLVGTGELFGYTF,TRBV20-1,-,TRBD1
CASSFNLGQPQHF,TRBV6-2/TRBV6-3,-,-
CASSGGFGYTF,TRBV28,-,-
CSAEDRGIYNEQFF,TRBV20-1,-,TRBD1
CAWSSQGYGYTF,TRBV30,-,-
CASSVRQEYNEQFF,TRBV6-1,-,-
CASSQRQGRNEQYF,TRBV3-1,-,TRBD1
CASSLGGGGFAYEQYF,TRBV5-6,few,TRBD2
CSARDPGLTYNSPLHF,TRBV20-1,-,-
CASSLVATF,TRBV7-2,few,-
CSAWAPGRRNQLQHF,TRBV20-1,-,-
CASSELVGGLYNEQFF,TRBV2,-,-
CAIGTGVSREQYF,TRBV15,once,TRBD1
CASSADHRTDTQYF,TRBV11-3,many,-
CASSDGTSGGGEQYF,TRBV10-1,-,TRBD2
CASSYSPPPGNIQYF,TRBV6-2/TRBV6-3,-,-
CSASEGTGVNYGYTF,TRBV20-1,few,TRBD1
CSVAGQGLGGIQYF,TRBV29-1,many,TRBD1
CASSQDLSSEQYF,TRBV4-3,-,-
CASSVGGGGETQYF,TRBV12-3/TRBV12-4,-,-
CASSEGLAGGRYEQFF,TRBV2,-,TRBD2
CASCEGVGVSTQYF,TRBV5-1,once,-
CAVQLGWGSHNEQFF,TRBV7-2,-,-
CASSLAGGGEKLFF,TRBV27,many,TRBD1
CASSLTTQRRTYNEQFF,TRBV11-2,-,-
CASSLVVGIGTDTQYF,TRBV12-3/TRBV12-4,-,-